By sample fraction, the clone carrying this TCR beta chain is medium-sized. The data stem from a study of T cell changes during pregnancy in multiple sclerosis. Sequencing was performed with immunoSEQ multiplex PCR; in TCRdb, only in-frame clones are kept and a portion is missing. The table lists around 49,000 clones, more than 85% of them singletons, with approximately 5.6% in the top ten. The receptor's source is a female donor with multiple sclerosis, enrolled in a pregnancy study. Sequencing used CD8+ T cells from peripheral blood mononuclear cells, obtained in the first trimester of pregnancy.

CDR3 sequence (DNA): TGTGCCCTAGAAGAGGGACAAGACACCTTC. It specifies CALEEGQDTF. The chain links TRBV30 to TRBJ1-2, with a possible D match to TRBD1 (6 bases). The ends were cut back, 8 bases at V and 12 bases at J, with 16 bases in the middle. The germline V gene encodes CDR1 GTSNPN and CDR2 SVGIG (reference sequence). CDR3 length: 10 amino acids. The variable domain in full, completed from reference TRBV30 and TRBJ1-2, reads SQTIHQWPATLVQPVGSPLSLECTVEGTSNPNLYWYRQAAGRGLQLLFYSVGIGQISSEVPQNLSASRPQDRQFILSSKKLLLSDSGFYLCALEEGQDTFGSGTRLTVV.